The source of this TCR beta chain is a study of blood T cells in healthy people across ages. In this sample, this clonotype turned up a few times. Germline V gives CDR1 SGHTA, CDR2 FQGNSA. The CDR3 has 14 residues. A J-beta primer mix and a sample-barcoded 5' primer were used in a second PCR of roughly 6 to 11 cycles. TCRdb reprocessed the 5' RACE reads with MiXCR, giving one entry per CDR3 protein. The table has 800,000 to 1,300,000 distinct CDR3 sequences, less than 25% seen once. These same records also appear under a second study, on T cells of mothers and their children.

The chain has TRBV7-2 and TRBJ2-1; 7 positions match TRBD2. Matching the DNA end better, TRBJ2-5 makes the J call doubtful. The sequence came from a girl aged 2-9 years in good health. Material for sequencing was blood. The CDR3 is CASSVRGRQETQYF. In nucleotides, the CDR3 is TGTGCCAGCAGCGTGCGGGGGAGACAAGAGACCCAGTACTTC.